These 30 T cell receptor beta chains originate from one sample sequenced in a study of T cell repertoires in cytomegalovirus infection. TCRdb reanalysed the reads using MiXCR and keeps one entry per CDR3 protein. The table shows hundreds of thousands of distinct CDR3 sequences, with roughly 12% occurring only once. Material: PBMCs. These receptors originate from a human donor in good health (CMV status not recorded). Some clones in this sample may be carry-over from other donors' samples.

This rearrangement joins TRBV6-1 to TRBJ2-7, with D possibly TRBD1 on 6 matching bases. Between the trimmed V and J ends, which lost 6 bases and 1 base, there was a span of 22 bases. The CDR3 sequence is 17 residues long. Germline V gene sequence: CDR1 MNHNS, CDR2 SASEGT. The CDR3 bases are TGTGCCAGCAGATCTAAGGTCCTAGGGACACCTTCCTACGAGCAGTACTTC. This sequence encodes CASRSKVLGTPSYEQYF.

This clonotype came up many times. This rearrangement joins TRBV29-1 to TRBJ2-3; 8 bases are a match to TRBD2. V was pared by 6 bases and J by 2 bases, with 13 bases of the junction left unmatched. The CDR3 runs to 16 residues. The germline gives CDR1 SQVTM, CDR2 ANQGSEA. The CDR3 DNA sequence: TGCAGCGTCGGGAATGGGCGGGGGGAGACCACAGATACGCAGTATTTT. This encodes CSVGNGRGETTDTQYF.

The sample holds many counts of this clonotype. The chain uses TRBV7-6 and TRBJ2-5; 11 nucleotides agree with TRBD2. The germline V gene has CDR1 SGHVS and CDR2 FNYEAQ. The CDR3 contains 16 residues. Trimming removed 6 bases from V and 2 bases from J; junction bases left unmatched: 8. CDR3 in amino acids: CASRRRLAGSQETQYF. In DNA form, the CDR3 reads TGTGCCAGCAGACGGAGACTAGCGGGATCGCAAGAGACCCAGTACTTC.

There are a few counts of this clonotype. The V and J genes are TRBV20-1 and TRBJ1-1; weak D call: TRBD1 (5 bases). In germline, CDR1 is DFQATT, CDR2 SNEGSKA (reference sequence). V gave up 1 base and J gave up 0 bases, with 9 bases separating them. This CDR3 contains 14 residues. CDR3 protein: CSARGGGVNTEAFF. The CDR3 DNA follows: TGCAGTGCTAGAGGGGGAGGGGTGAACACTGAAGCTTTCTTT.

There are many counts of this clonotype. This rearrangement joins TRBV20-1 to TRBJ2-1; TRBD2 might be the D (5 bases). This CDR3 is 15 amino acids long. Germline V gene lookup returns CDR1 DFQATT and CDR2 SNEGSKA (reference sequence). V shed 0 bases and J shed 0 bases, with 9 bases lying between them. In DNA form, the CDR3 reads TGCAGTGCTAGAGATATTGGGAGCTCCTACAATGAGCAGTTCTTC. The encoded protein is CSARDIGSSYNEQFF.

This clonotype was picked up a small number of times. CDR3 protein: CSASELAGGPNTGELFF. The CDR3 DNA is TGCAGTGCTAGTGAGCTAGCGGGAGGGCCGAACACCGGGGAGCTGTTTTTT. J is TRBJ2-2 and V is TRBV20-1; 12 bases match TRBD2. CDR1 and CDR2 (germline): DFQATT, SNEGSKA (reference sequence). With V trimmed by 3 bases and J by 0 bases, 5 bases remained unmatched. This CDR3 is built from 17 residues.

This clonotype was seen many times. The J gene is TRBJ1-5, the V gene TRBV12-3 or TRBV12-4; D is ambiguous. Trimming took 2 bases from V and 4 from J, leaving 9 bases between them. The CDR3 has 14 residues. CDR3 sequence (DNA): TGTGCCAGCAGTTTATTGGCCAAAAATCAGCCCCAGCATTTT. The encoded protein is CASSLLAKNQPQHF.

The V call is TRBV9, the J call TRBJ1-2; weak D call: TRBD1 (5 bases). V lost 0 bases and J lost 5, with 11 bases in between. CDR1 is SGDLS and CDR2 is YYNGEE in the germline V gene. This CDR3 comprises 14 residues. In DNA form, the CDR3 reads TGTGCCAGCAGCGTAGAATCCGGGGGTTATGGCTACACCTTC. Residues: CASSVESGGYGYTF.

The chain carries TRBV20-1 and TRBJ2-5; TRBD2 matches 13 bases. V dropped 5 bases and J dropped 5; count of bases not matched to a gene: 11. The CDR3 is made up of 16 amino acids. The germline V gene encodes CDR1 DFQATT and CDR2 SNEGSKA (reference sequence). CDR3 sequence reads: CSASPYTSGGVETQYF. The CDR3 region has the DNA TGCAGTGCTTCCCCTTATACTAGCGGGGGGGTCGAGACCCAGTACTTC.

This clonotype is a singleton in its sample. The V call is TRBV15, the J call TRBJ2-1, with no clear D. V gave up 0 bases and J gave up 5 bases, with 14 bases separating them. Germline loops: CDR1 LNHNV, CDR2 YYDKDF (reference sequence). The CDR3 length is 16 residues. CDR3 sequence reads: CATSRDVRHYHNEQFF. In DNA form, the CDR3 reads TGTGCCACCAGCAGAGACGTCAGGCACTACCACAATGAGCAGTTCTTC.

Many counts were recorded for this clonotype. The J gene is TRBJ2-7, the V gene TRBV12-3 or TRBV12-4; TRBD2 agrees at 11 bases. Trimming removed 3 bases from V and 4 bases from J; junction bases left unmatched: 11. The CDR3 runs to 17 residues. The DNA for the CDR3 is TGTGCCAGCAGTTTGATTGCAGGAACTAGCGGGAGTTACGAGCAGTACTTC. It yields the protein CASSLIAGTSGSYEQYF.

There are many counts of this clonotype. The V call is TRBV6-6, the J call TRBJ2-2; a weak D match, TRBD2 (7 bases). Trimming took 8 bases from V and 6 from J, leaving 19 bases between them. Germline V gene lookup returns CDR1 MNHNY and CDR2 SVGAGI (reference sequence). The length of the CDR3 is 15 residues. For the CDR3, the DNA is TGTGCCAGCTTCAAAGGGGGGGGAATTGCCGGGGAGCTGTTTTTT. Translation: CASFKGGGIAGELFF.

The sample holds many counts of this clonotype. The genes are TRBV6-6 and TRBJ2-1; 12 bases fit TRBD2. The J segment lost 7 bases and the V segment lost 6 bases, leaving 10 bases of the junction unmatched. Per germline, CDR1 MNHNY and CDR2 SVGAGI (reference sequence). The CDR3 has 16 residues. The CDR3 DNA sequence: TGTGCCAGCAGCCCTTTACTAGCGGGAGGAATTAATGAGCAGTTCTTC. Amino acids: CASSPLLAGGINEQFF.

At least ten counts were recorded for this clonotype. This chain links TRBV7-3 with TRBJ1-1, with D possibly matching TRBD1 (6 bases). The CDR3 runs to 15 residues. V lost 5 bases and J 1 base, leaving 14 bases between the germline ends. Germline CDR1 is SGHTA and CDR2 is FQGTGA. As DNA, the CDR3 is TGTGCCAGCAGCGAGGGGGGTTCGCAGAACACTGAAGCTTTCTTT. Amino acids: CASSEGGSQNTEAFF.

This sequence joins TRBV20-1 and TRBJ2-7; TRBD2 matches 12 bases. V lost 6 bases and J lost 2; bases outside the gene matches: 5. Germline lookup yields CDR1 DFQATT and CDR2 SNEGSKA (reference sequence). This CDR3 contains 14 residues. The CDR3 protein is CSADGLAGTYEQYF. CDR3 DNA sequence: TGCAGTGCCGATGGACTAGCGGGAACCTACGAGCAGTACTTC.

This clonotype showed up many times. V gene TRBV11-2 combines with J gene TRBJ2-3; 10 bases map to TRBD2. This CDR3 is built from 17 residues. The V and J ends lost 5 bases and 2 bases, in that order; junction bases with no gene match: 10. The germline V gene encodes CDR1 SGHAT and CDR2 FQNNGV. The CDR3 sequence: CASSPASGRTPTDTQYF. The CDR3 DNA is TGTGCCAGCAGCCCAGCTAGCGGGAGAACCCCCACAGATACGCAGTATTTT.

This clonotype was counted a few times. This sequence joins TRBV7-9 and TRBJ2-5, with no clear D. CDR1 and CDR2 (germline): SEHNR, FQNEAQ (reference sequence). V lost 6 bases, J lost 3 bases, and 11 bases lay in between. This CDR3 spans 13 amino acids. The CDR3 nucleotides are TGTGCCAGCAGTCCAATGGAAAAAGAGACCCAGTACTTC. This encodes CASSPMEKETQYF. The complete variable domain, with remaining parts taken from reference TRBV7-9 and TRBJ2-5, reads DTGVSQNPRHKITKRGQNVTFRCDPISEHNRLYWYRQTLGQGPEFLTYFQNEAQLEKSRLLSDRFSAERPKGSFSTLEIQRTEQGDSAMYLCASSPMEKETQYFGPGTRLLVL.

This clonotype was observed many times. The rearrangement links TRBV28 to TRBJ2-7; a possible D gene is TRBD2 (5 bases). The CDR3 is 16 amino acids. Looked up from germline, CDR1 is MDHEN and CDR2 is SYDVKM. Trimming left V 3 bases short and J 3 bases short, with 18 bases between. CDR3 sequence (DNA): TGTGCCAGCAGTTTTAGGTACGAGGCTCGGGGCTACGAGCAGTACTTC. It encodes CASSFRYEARGYEQYF.

The chain recombines TRBV6-4 with TRBJ1-2, with TRBD1 as a possible D gene (5 bases). CDR3 length equals 13 residues. V lost 3 bases to trimming and J lost 2 bases, with 7 bases between them. Germline values: CDR1 MRHNA, CDR2 SNTAGT. The CDR3 region has the DNA TGTGCCAGCAGTGATTCAGGGAACTATGGCTACACCTTC. This codes for CASSDSGNYGYTF.

CDR3 in amino acids: CSVEGVNTGELFF. CDR3 in DNA: TGCAGCGTTGAAGGGGTGAACACCGGGGAGCTGTTTTTT. The chain joins TRBV29-1 to TRBJ2-2; D is undetermined. Germline loops: CDR1 SQVTM, CDR2 ANQGSEA. The V end was cut by 1 base, the J end by 1 base, with 4 bases between. The CDR3 sequence is 13 residues long.

This clonotype showed up many times. This sequence joins TRBV7-9 and TRBJ1-3; D gene ambiguous. The CDR3 sequence is 15 residues long. With 7 bases removed from V and 0 bases from J, the gap between germline ends came to 13 bases. Germline-derived CDR1 and CDR2 are SEHNR and FQNEAQ (reference sequence). This CDR3 reads CASTPEGVSGNTIYF. The CDR3 DNA sequence: TGTGCCAGCACCCCCGAGGGAGTCTCTGGAAACACCATATATTTT.

This clonotype was recorded at least ten times. The chain links TRBV20-1 to TRBJ1-3, with D unclear. The CDR3 runs 14 residues. CDR1 DFQATT and CDR2 SNEGSKA come from the germline V gene (reference sequence). V was clipped by 6 bases and J by 0 bases, with 12 bases between them. DNA of the CDR3: TGCAGTGCCGCTCAAGCGAGCTCTGGAAACACCATATATTTT. This encodes CSAAQASSGNTIYF.

This clonotype appeared many times. The chain links TRBV9 to TRBJ2-5, with unresolved D. Deletions cut 3 bases from V and 1 base from J, with 4 bases between. Germline V gene lookup returns CDR1 SGDLS and CDR2 YYNGEE. The CDR3 has 12 residues. The CDR3 protein is CASSGAQETQYF. As DNA, the CDR3 is TGTGCCAGCAGCGGCGCCCAAGAGACCCAGTACTTC.

The genes are TRBV30 and TRBJ1-2; D gene ambiguous. The V gene's germline CDR1 is GTSNPN and CDR2 SVGIG (reference sequence). The V gene lost 3 bases and the J gene lost 0 bases, with 8 bases spanning the gap. CDR3 size: 13 residues. This chain's CDR3 is CAWRSPANYGYTF. In DNA form, the CDR3 reads TGTGCCTGGAGGTCCCCAGCTAACTATGGCTACACCTTC.

This clonotype was observed once. This sequence joins TRBV10-3 and TRBJ1-1; D unclear. CDR1 and CDR2 from the germline V gene are ENHRY and SYGVKD. The V gene lost 3 bases and the J gene lost 3 bases, with 8 bases spanning the gap. This CDR3 has 13 residues. CDR3 nucleotide sequence: TGTGCCATCAGTGAACTTGTGGACACTGAAGCTTTCTTT. Residues: CAISELVDTEAFF.

V is TRBV4-2 and J is TRBJ1-1; D is undetermined. Germline V gene sequence: CDR1 LGHNA, CDR2 YNFKEQ. V was shortened by 0 bases and J by 0 bases, with 5 bases between the two germline ends. The CDR3 contains 14 residues. This CDR3 is CASSQDAVNTEAFF. The CDR3 bases are TGTGCCAGCAGCCAAGATGCGGTGAACACTGAAGCTTTCTTT.

This clonotype occurred many times. V and J are TRBV7-9 and TRBJ2-7; D perhaps matches TRBD2 (5 bases). The CDR3 loop spans 14 amino acids. Germline V gene lookup returns CDR1 SEHNR and CDR2 FQNEAQ (reference sequence). V lost 5 bases and J lost 0, with 11 bases in between. CDR3 region: CASSTRAGSYEQYF. The CDR3 DNA sequence: TGTGCCAGCAGCACGCGGGCGGGCTCCTACGAGCAGTACTTC.

This clonotype appeared many times. CDR3 sequence reads: CASSSTGSPNTEAFF. CDR3 bases: TGTGCCAGCAGCTCGACAGGGTCCCCGAACACTGAAGCTTTCTTT. The J gene is TRBJ1-1, the V gene TRBV7-9, with 7 nucleotides matching TRBD1. Per the germline V gene, CDR1 is SEHNR and CDR2 is FQNEAQ (reference sequence). V gave up 4 bases and J gave up 1 base; unmatched junction bases: 6. The CDR3 runs 15 residues. The variable domain in full, with the rest retrieved from reference TRBV7-9 and TRBJ1-1, is DTGVSQNPRHKITKRGQNVTFRCDPISEHNRLYWYRQTLGQGPEFLTYFQNEAQLEKSRLLSDRFSAERPKGSFSTLEIQRTEQGDSAMYLCASSSTGSPNTEAFFGQGTRLTVV.

In its sample, this clonotype was seen many times. The chain joins TRBV7-8 to TRBJ2-1, with D perhaps TRBD1 (6 bases). Germline values: CDR1 SGHVS, CDR2 FQNEAQ. The CDR3 runs 15 residues. Trimming removed 2 bases at V and 6 bases at J, with 14 bases between. The CDR3 is CASSLSRVGGNEQFF. In DNA form, the CDR3 reads TGTGCCAGCAGCTTATCCAGGGTAGGGGGCAATGAGCAGTTCTTC. The entire variable domain, with the rest obtained from reference TRBV7-8 and TRBJ2-1, is as follows: GAGVSQSPRYKVAKRGQDVALRCDPISGHVSLFWYQQALGQGPEFLTYFQNEAQLDKSGLPSDRFFAERPEGSVSTLKIQRTQQEDSAVYLCASSLSRVGGNEQFFGPGTRLTVL.

This chain uses TRBV11-2 with TRBJ2-3; 7 bases agree with TRBD2. The junction had 7 bases not matched to a gene; V was cut back by 3 bases and J by 1 base. CDR1 SGHAT and CDR2 FQNNGV come from the germline V gene. There are 16 residues in the CDR3. The chain's CDR3 is CASSFLGDYRTDTQYF. The DNA for the CDR3 is TGTGCCAGCAGCTTTCTGGGGGACTACCGCACAGATACGCAGTATTTT.